This T cell receptor (beta chain) was recovered during a study of blood T cell repertoires in COVID-19. On the study more broadly: Spain, Italy and the United States supplied samples that represented acute and convalescent COVID-19.

Produced via immunoSEQ multiplex PCR; TCRdb's table is partial and in-frame only. Found here are about 260,000 clones, 65% to 90% of them singletons; the top ten hold over 1.5%. J was trimmed by 0 bases and V by 3 bases; bases with no gene match: 13. The CDR3 is 18 residues long. The sample consisted of peripheral blood. This sequence was found in a man under 40 with active or convalescent COVID-19. The chain is built from TRBV23-1 and TRBJ1-1, with 7 bases lining up with TRBD1. TRBV23-1 is filed as an ORF, its function uncertain. The CDR3 sequence: CASSHYLDRVIMNTEAFF. CDR3 coding DNA: TGCGCCAGCAGTCATTATTTAGACAGGGTGATCATGAACACTGAAGCTTTCTTT.